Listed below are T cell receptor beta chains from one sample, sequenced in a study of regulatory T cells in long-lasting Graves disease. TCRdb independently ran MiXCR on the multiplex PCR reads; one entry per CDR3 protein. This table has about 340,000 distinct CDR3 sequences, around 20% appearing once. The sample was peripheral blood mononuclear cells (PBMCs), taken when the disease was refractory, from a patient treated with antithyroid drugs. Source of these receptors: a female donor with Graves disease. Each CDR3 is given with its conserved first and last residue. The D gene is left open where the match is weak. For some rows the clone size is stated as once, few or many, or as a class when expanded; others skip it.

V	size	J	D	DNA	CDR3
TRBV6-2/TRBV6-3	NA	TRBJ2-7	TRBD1	TGTGCCAGCAGTGAACAGGGGAACGAGCAGTACTTC	CASSEQGNEQYF
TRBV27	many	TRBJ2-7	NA	TGTGCCAGCAGTAGTAAATACAGGGAAGCCTACGAGCAGTACTTC	CASSSKYREAYEQYF
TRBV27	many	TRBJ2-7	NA	TGTGCCAGCAAACCCCCGGGCCCCGGCGCCTACGAGCAGTACTTC	CASKPPGPGAYEQYF
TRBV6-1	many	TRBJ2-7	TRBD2	TGTGCCAGCAGTGAATTCCCTAGCGGCTACGAGCAGTACTTC	CASSEFPSGYEQYF
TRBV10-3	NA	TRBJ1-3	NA	TGTGCCATCAGTGAGCCAGGACGGCGGACTGCTGGAAACACCATATATTTT	CAISEPGRRTAGNTIYF
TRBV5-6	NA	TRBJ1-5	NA	TGTGCCAGCACTCTGCTGGGGGGCCGGGGGAATCAGCCCCAGCATTTT	CASTLLGGRGNQPQHF
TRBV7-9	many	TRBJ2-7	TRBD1	TGTGCCAGCAGCTTAGGAGGGACAGAATCCTACGAGCAGTACTTC	CASSLGGTESYEQYF
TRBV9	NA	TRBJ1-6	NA	TGTGCCAGCAGCGTAGGGGGGACGGACGTTAATTCACCCCTCCACTTT	CASSVGGTDVNSPLHF
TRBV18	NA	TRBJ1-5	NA	TGTGCCAGCTCACCATCGCCAATAGCTTATAGCGATCAGCCCCAGCATTTT	CASSPSPIAYSDQPQHF
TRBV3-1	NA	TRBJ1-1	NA	TGTGCCAGCAGCCCCCAGAGGGTGACCGCGAACACTGAAGCTTTCTTT	CASSPQRVTANTEAFF
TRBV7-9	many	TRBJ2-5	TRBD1	TGTGCCAGCAGCACAGGGGGACAGGACTACTTC	CASSTGGQDYF
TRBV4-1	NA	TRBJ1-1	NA	TGCGCCAGCAGCCAAAATACAGGGAGGGGGAACACTGAAGCTTTCTTT	CASSQNTGRGNTEAFF
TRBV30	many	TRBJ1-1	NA	TGTGCCTGGAGCTATCAGGCGAACACTGAAGCTTTCTTT	CAWSYQANTEAFF
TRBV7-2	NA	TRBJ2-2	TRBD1	TGTGCCAGCAGCACAGGACAGGTGGACACCGGGGAGCTGTTTTTT	CASSTGQVDTGELFF
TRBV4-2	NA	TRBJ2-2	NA	TGTGCCAGCAGCCAAGACACTATGGGGGCTTACACCGGGGAGCTGTTTTTT	CASSQDTMGAYTGELFF
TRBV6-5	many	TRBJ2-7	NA	TGTGCCAGCAGTTACTTCGGGCGCTCCTACGAGCAGTACTTC	CASSYFGRSYEQYF
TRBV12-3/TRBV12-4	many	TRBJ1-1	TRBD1	TGTGCCAGCAGTCCAGACAGGGGTGTCACTGAAGCTTTCTTT	CASSPDRGVTEAFF
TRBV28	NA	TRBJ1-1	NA	TGTGCCAGCATCGCCCCAGGGGAAGAGTCTGAAGCTTTCTTT	CASIAPGEESEAFF
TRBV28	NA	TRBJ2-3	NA	TGTGCCAGCAGTTTCTTAGGGGCTCAGTATTTT	CASSFLGAQYF
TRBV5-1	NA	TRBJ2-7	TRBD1	TGCGCCAGCAGCTACCGACAGGGGGGATACGAGCAGTACTTC	CASSYRQGGYEQYF
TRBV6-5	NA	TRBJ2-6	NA	TGTGCCAGCACTACAGGGTCTGGGGCCAACCTCCTGACTTTC	CASTTGSGANLLTF
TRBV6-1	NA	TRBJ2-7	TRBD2	TGTGCCAGCAGACGGACTAGCGGGGACTCCTACGAGCAGTACTTC	CASRRTSGDSYEQYF
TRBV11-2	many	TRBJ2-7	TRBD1	TGTGCCAGCAGACAGATAGGGGGCCAGTCCTACGAGCAGTACTTC	CASRQIGGQSYEQYF
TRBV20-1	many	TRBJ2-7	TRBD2	TGCAGTGCTTCCGGGACTAGCATCGACGAGCAGTACTTC	CSASGTSIDEQYF
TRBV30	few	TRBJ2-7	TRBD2	TGTGCCTGGAGTGCCCAGCTAGCGGCCACCTACGAGCAGTACTTC	CAWSAQLAATYEQYF
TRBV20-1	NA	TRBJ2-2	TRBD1	TGCAGTGCCAAACTAGTCGGACAGGGGGCGCCCGGGGAGCTGTTTTTT	CSAKLVGQGAPGELFF
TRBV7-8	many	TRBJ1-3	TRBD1	TGTGCCAGCAGCCAAGGACAGGGGGCGGGAAACACCATATATTTT	CASSQGQGAGNTIYF
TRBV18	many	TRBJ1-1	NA	TGTGCCAGCTCACCGAGCCTGGACCAGAGAGCTTTCTTT	CASSPSLDQRAFF
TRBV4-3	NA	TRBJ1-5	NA	TGCGCCAGCAGCCAAGTACATTTTAGCAATCAGCCCCAGCATTTT	CASSQVHFSNQPQHF
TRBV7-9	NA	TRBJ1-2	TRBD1	TGTGCCAGCAGCTTCGGAAGCGGACAGGGCATTGGCTACACCTTC	CASSFGSGQGIGYTF
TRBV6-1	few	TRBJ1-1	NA	TGTGCCAGCACCAGACAGCTTAACACTGAAGCTTTCTTT	CASTRQLNTEAFF
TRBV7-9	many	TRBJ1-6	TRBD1	TGTGCCAGCAGCCCACGTGGACAGGGATATGGTTCACCCCTCCACTTT	CASSPRGQGYGSPLHF
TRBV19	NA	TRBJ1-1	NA	TGTGCCAGTAGTATAGCCAACAGAGGCACTGAAGCTTTCTTT	CASSIANRGTEAFF
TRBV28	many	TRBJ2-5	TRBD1	TGTGCCAGCAGTTTATGGGACAGGAACGGTGGGACCCAGTACTTC	CASSLWDRNGGTQYF
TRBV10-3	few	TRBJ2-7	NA	TGTGCCATCAGCTCCGGGACAAACTACGAGCAGTACTTC	CAISSGTNYEQYF
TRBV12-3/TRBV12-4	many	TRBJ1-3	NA	TGTGCCAGCAGTTTATGGGGAGGAAACACCATATATTTT	CASSLWGGNTIYF
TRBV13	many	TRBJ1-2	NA	TGTGCCAGCAGCCACTTCCTACGTGGTGGCTACACCTTC	CASSHFLRGGYTF
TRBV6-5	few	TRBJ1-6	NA	TGTGCCAGCAGTTACTCGACGAGGGTTGGTTCACCCCTCCACTTT	CASSYSTRVGSPLHF
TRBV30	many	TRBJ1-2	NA	TGTGCCTGGAGTAGAAGTAACTATGGCTACACCTTC	CAWSRSNYGYTF
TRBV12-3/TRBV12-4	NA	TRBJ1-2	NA	TGTGCCAGCAGCCCCGGGGGCTCGTCGGTTAACTATGGCTACACCTTC	CASSPGGSSVNYGYTF
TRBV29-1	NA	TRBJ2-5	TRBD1	TGCAGCGTCGGCGACAGGGGGCTCGGGGAGACCCAGTACTTC	CSVGDRGLGETQYF
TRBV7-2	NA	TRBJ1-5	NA	TGTGCCAGCAGCTCTATCTACAGGGATAATCAACCCCAGCATTTT	CASSSIYRDNQPQHF
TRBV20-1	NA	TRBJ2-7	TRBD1	TGCAGTGCTCAGCAGAACAGGGGGCTTTACGAGCAGTACTTC	CSAQQNRGLYEQYF
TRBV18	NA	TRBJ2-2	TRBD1	TGTGCCAGCTCAAGCACATCCGGGACAGGGATTAGAACCGGGGAGCTGTTTTTT	CASSSTSGTGIRTGELFF
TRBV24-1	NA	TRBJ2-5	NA	TGTGCCACCAGTGATTTCGGGGGAGAGGAGACCCAGTACTTC	CATSDFGGEETQYF
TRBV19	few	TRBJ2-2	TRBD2	TGTGCCACAAAGACTGGAGGGAGGGGCACCGGGGAGCTGTTTTTT	CATKTGGRGTGELFF
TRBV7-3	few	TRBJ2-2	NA	TGTGCCAGCAGCCCCACTAGTGCCGGGGAGCTGTTTTTT	CASSPTSAGELFF
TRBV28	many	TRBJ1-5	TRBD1	TGTGCCAGTTCGGACAGGGAGGGACAGCCCCAGCATTTT	CASSDREGQPQHF
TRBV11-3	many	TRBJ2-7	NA	TGTGCCAGCAGTTCGGCGCGTTCGGGGGTCGAGCAGTACTTC	CASSSARSGVEQYF
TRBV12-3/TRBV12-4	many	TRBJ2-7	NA	TGTGCCAGCAGACGGACGGAAACCTACGAGCAGTACTTC	CASRRTETYEQYF
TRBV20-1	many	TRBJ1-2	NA	TGCAGTGCTAGAGAGAGGGGCTCCAAGTATGGCTACACCTTC	CSARERGSKYGYTF
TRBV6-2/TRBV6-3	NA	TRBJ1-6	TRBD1	TGTGCCAGCAGTCTACAGGGGGCGGAATATTCACCCCTCCACTTT	CASSLQGAEYSPLHF
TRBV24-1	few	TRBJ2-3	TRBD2	TGTGCCACCAGTGATTTCGGACTAGCGGGAGTCTCAGATACGCAGTATTTT	CATSDFGLAGVSDTQYF